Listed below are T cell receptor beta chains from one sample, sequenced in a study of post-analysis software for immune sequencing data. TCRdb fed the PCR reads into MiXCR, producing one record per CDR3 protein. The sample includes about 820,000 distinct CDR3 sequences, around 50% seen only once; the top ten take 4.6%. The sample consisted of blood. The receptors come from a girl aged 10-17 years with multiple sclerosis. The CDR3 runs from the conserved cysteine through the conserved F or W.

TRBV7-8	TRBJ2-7	CASSLGLAGETPPGEQYF
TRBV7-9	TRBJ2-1	CASSLTRSLGNEQFF
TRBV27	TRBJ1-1	CASSLSKFGTGDTEAFF
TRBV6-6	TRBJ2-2	CASVVDGTGELFF
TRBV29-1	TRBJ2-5	CSALLAGVYTQYF
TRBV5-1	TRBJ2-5	CASSGAGETQYF
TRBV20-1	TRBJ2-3	CSAGEVSSIDTQYF
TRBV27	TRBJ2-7	CASSRDEVTSGSGEQYF
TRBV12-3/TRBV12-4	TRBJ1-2	CASPSGQLSGYGYTF
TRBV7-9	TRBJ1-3	CASSVLSSGNTIYF
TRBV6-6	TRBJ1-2	CASSQHSGVIISGYTF
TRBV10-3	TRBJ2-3	CAISPGSGPTDTQYF
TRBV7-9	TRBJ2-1	CASRPSGLAGGGEQFF
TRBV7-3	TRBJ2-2	CASSSGLAASGELFF
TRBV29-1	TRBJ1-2	CSVEPGTAHYGYTF
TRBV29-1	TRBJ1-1	CSVDGVATEAFF
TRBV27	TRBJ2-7	CASSRAATYEQYF
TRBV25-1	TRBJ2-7	CASRFGGGDEQYF
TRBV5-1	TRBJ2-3	CASSVGGAPDTQYF
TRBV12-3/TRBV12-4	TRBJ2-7	CASSLPGQGNHRSYEQYF
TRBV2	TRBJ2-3	CASSPPRDRGRDTQYF
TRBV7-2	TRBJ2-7	CASSSTGTSFHEQYF
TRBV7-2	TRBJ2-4	CASSFGRVGKNIQYF
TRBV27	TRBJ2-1	CASSFETSGRNEQFF
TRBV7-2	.	CASSLAALSYGQYF
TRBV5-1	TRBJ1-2	CASSLEVGNGYTF
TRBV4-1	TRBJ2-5	CASSQERDRPQYF
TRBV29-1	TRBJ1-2	CSAIDIKEDGYTF
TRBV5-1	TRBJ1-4	CASSPGAGAGEKLFF
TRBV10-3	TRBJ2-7	CAISEMSSASYEQYF
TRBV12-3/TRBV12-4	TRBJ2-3	CASSPKTSGTDTQYF
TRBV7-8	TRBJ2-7	CAGSLSGTSGWYEQYF
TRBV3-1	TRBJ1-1	CASSRRGQRGTEAFF
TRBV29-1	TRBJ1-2	CSVEDLRGYGYTF
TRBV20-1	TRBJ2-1	CSARTAGGINEQFF
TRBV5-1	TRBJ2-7	CASSLETSSKQYF
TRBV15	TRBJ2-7	CATSRDSTADPQQYF
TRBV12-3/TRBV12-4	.	CASSFPGTGTYEQYF
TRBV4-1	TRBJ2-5	CASSQGPSGKYQETQYF
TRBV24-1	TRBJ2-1	CATSRSGTSIEQFF
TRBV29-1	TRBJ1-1	CSVVGGATTLNTEAFF
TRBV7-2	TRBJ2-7	CASSFQGQAAHEQYF
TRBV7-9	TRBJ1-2	CASSSITSTNYGYTF
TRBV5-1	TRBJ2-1	CASSPSPGYNEQFF
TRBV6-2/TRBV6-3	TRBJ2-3	CASSYVLGHHSTDTQYF
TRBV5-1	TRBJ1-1	CASSLWVQGSTEAFF
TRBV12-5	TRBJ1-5	CASGLAQGGRGNQPQHF
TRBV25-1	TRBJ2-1	CASRGLADYNEQFF
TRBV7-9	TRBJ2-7	CASSLEDQQAYEQYF
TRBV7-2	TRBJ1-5	CASSMTGLDQPQHF
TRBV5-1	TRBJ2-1	CASSLRLAGGYNEQFF
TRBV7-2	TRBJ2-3	CASSLPPTDTQYF
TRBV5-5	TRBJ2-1	CASSLGTLIHGEQFF